This TCR beta chain was found in a study of T cell responses to AZD1222 COVID-19 vaccine. Findings of the study overall: Sampling captured repertoires only after the peak T cell response. Regions 160-218 and 743-854 held dominance among vaccine-associated CD4 TCRs, which spanned spike. White British ancestry dominated among donors, who included more females, and clonal diversity was possibly underestimated.

Profiled with immunoSEQ multiplex PCR; TCRdb holds only in-frame clones, not every one. The sample comprises tens of thousands of clones, more than 85% of which are singletons, and more than 4.5% rests with the top ten. A word on this clone: No antigen is known for it.

CDR3 length equals 16 residues. V shed 9 bases and J shed 8 bases, with 23 bases lying between them. The V gene's germline CDR1 is LNHDA and CDR2 SQIVND (reference sequence). This receptor was identified in an adult who received the AZD1222 COVID-19 vaccine. The sequences come from peripheral blood, collected 28 days after the second AZD1222 dose. V gene TRBV19 combines with J gene TRBJ1-6; D might be TRBD1 (6 bases). The CDR3 sequence: CASSETQGTVDSPLHF. CDR3 coding DNA: TGTGCCAGCTCAGAGACACAGGGAACAGTCGATTCACCCCTCCACTTT.